This T cell receptor (beta chain) derives from a study of T cell responses to AZD1222 COVID-19 vaccine. General study points: Without day 14 samples, only post-peak T cell repertoires were studied. Spike-specific TCR breadth and depth rose after two AZD1222 doses. Close to half of all spike-specific TCRs reportedly target regions of the variants that are unmutated.

Details on this clone: Its antigen is not known.

Germline V gives CDR1 SGHRS, CDR2 YFSETQ. The V end lost 0 bases, the J end lost 5 bases, and 6 bases lay between the germline ends. This CDR3 is built from 13 residues. Using immunoSEQ multiplex PCR, the repertoire was profiled, and TCRdb retains in-frame clones only, with some absent. The sample yields fewer than 200,000 clones, 94% seen once. Sequencing used peripheral blood, obtained 28 days after the second AZD1222 dose. This sequence originates from an adult who received the AZD1222 COVID-19 vaccine. The chain employs TRBV5-1 and TRBJ2-1; D may be TRBD1 (5 bases). The CDR3 sequence: CASSLARDNEQFF. CDR3 bases: TGCGCCAGCAGCTTGGCCAGGGACAATGAGCAGTTCTTC.